The present T cell receptor beta chain was sequenced within a study of blood T cell repertoires in COVID-19. Data came from immunoSEQ multiplex PCR; TCRdb stores just in-frame clones and leaves some out. This table holds 150,000 or so clones, roughly nine tenths found once. Of note for this clone: At the DNA level, this CDR3 is encoded by other sequences in the same sample as well.

In germline, CDR1 is SNHLY, CDR2 FYNNEI. The CDR3 extends over 15 amino acids. Trimming took 6 bases from V and 1 from J, leaving 12 bases between them. Sequenced input: PBMCs or T cells enriched from blood (not recorded which). This receptor was identified in a woman aged 50 to 65 who had recovered from COVID-19. The gene calls are TRBV2 and TRBJ1-4; D not resolved. CDR3 in amino acids: CASRRRGGTNEKLFF. For the CDR3, the DNA is TGTGCCAGCAGACGCCGGGGAGGAACTAATGAAAAACTGTTTTTT.